One and the same sample provided the 6 T cell receptor beta chains below, sequenced in a study of tumor and adjacent non-tumor tissue in lung cancer. Three rounds of nested PCR, following a modified ARM-PCR protocol, produced the TCRbeta library. TCRdb analysed the multiplex PCR reads with MiXCR anew, one entry per CDR3 protein. The table shows 65,000 to 80,000 distinct CDR3 sequences, with 73% occurring only once. RNA was extracted from bulk tissue without any cell sorting. The specimen sequenced was lung tumor tissue. These receptors came from a man aged 55 to 69 with non-small cell lung cancer.

Comments on this clonotype: No conserved phenylalanine or tryptophan is present at the end of the CDR3, so a read error is the likely explanation. For the CDR3, the DNA is TGTGCCAGCCGTCTTGGACAGGAGAACACTGAAGCTTTCTAC. Its protein is CASRLGQENTEAFY. The chain links TRBV6-5 to TRBJ1-1; 7 bases are shared with TRBD1. The CDR3 totals 14 residues. V lost 8 bases and J lost 1; bases outside the gene matches: 7. The germline V gene has CDR1 MNHEY and CDR2 SVGAGI.

Notes on this clonotype: Relative to the germline gene, one junction end is altered; a read error may explain this. The chain is built from TRBV5-5 and TRBJ2-7; tentative D call: TRBD2 (5 bases). CDR1 and CDR2 from the germline V gene are SGHKS and YYEKEE (reference sequence). There are 17 residues in the CDR3. The CDR3 region has the DNA TGTGCCAGCAGCGGCCCAGGAGGTGACCTTATGATGTATGAGCAGTATTTC. Protein: CASSGPGGDLMMYEQYF.

A word on this clonotype: This likely comes from a read error, as the CDR3 has no conserved phenylalanine or tryptophan at its end. The chain joins TRBV6-2 or TRBV6-3 to TRBJ2-7; tentative D call: TRBD2 (5 bases). V was trimmed by 6 bases and J by 3 bases, leaving 12 bases between them. Looked up from germline, CDR1 is MNHEY and CDR2 is SVGEGT. There are 13 residues in the CDR3. The CDR3: CASSKLVLYEQYS. The CDR3 nucleotides are TGTGCCAGCAGCAAACTAGTCCTCTACGAGCAGTACTCC.

Details on this clonotype: At one end, the junction sequence differs from germline, possibly due to a read error. The rearrangement links TRBV6-1 to TRBJ1-2; D gene unclear. The CDR3 is made up of 12 amino acids. The V gene's germline CDR1 is MNHNS and CDR2 SASEGT. This CDR3 reads CTSGDPVYGYTF. DNA for the CDR3: TGTACCAGCGGAGACCCGGTCTATGGATACACCTTC.

Remarks on this clonotype: The conserved closing phenylalanine or tryptophan is absent in this CDR3, likely reflecting a read error. This sequence joins TRBV5-1 and TRBJ2-3; TRBD1 agrees at 7 bases. The length of the CDR3 is 15 residues. The J segment lost 0 bases and the V segment lost 6 bases, leaving 7 bases of the junction unmatched. CDR1 SGHRS and CDR2 YFSETQ come from the germline V gene. Here the CDR3 reads CASNLWDSSTDTQYL. The DNA for the CDR3 is TGCGCCAGCAACCTCTGGGACAGCAGCACAGATACGCAGTATCTT.

Remarks on this clonotype: Because it lacks the conserved phenylalanine or tryptophan at the end, this CDR3 is likely a read error. V usage is TRBV5-4 and J usage is TRBJ2-3; possibly TRBD2 for D (5 bases). This CDR3 comprises 13 residues. Per germline, CDR1 SGHNT and CDR2 YYREEE (reference sequence). V was cut by 5 bases and J by 6 bases, with 13 bases left in between. The CDR3 region has the DNA TGTGCCAGCAGTTTGCGGACTGTTGATACGCAGTATTAT. Its protein is CASSLRTVDTQYY.